The 25 T cell receptor beta chains below were found in one sample sequenced in a study of long-term antiretroviral therapy in people with HIV. Samples were assayed with immunoSEQ v3.0 at survey level. The protocol was immunoSEQ multiplex PCR, while the TCRdb copy is restricted to in-frame clones and leaves out a portion. Among 12,000 or so clones listed, roughly 77% were seen once. Sequencing used unsorted PBMCs, obtained less than 3.3 years before starting antiretroviral therapy. These receptors were collected from a man aged 35-49 years with HIV.

The V gene is TRBV4-3, the J gene TRBJ1-5, with no clear D. Trimming pared 0 bases from V and 1 base from J, leaving 7 bases between. The CDR3 totals 15 residues. Germline values: CDR1 LGHNA, CDR2 YSLEER. CDR3 amino acids: CASSQDFESNQPQHF. The CDR3 DNA reads as TGCGCCAGCAGCCAAGATTTCGAGAGCAATCAGCCCCAGCATTTT.

This clone appeared a few times. This rearrangement joins TRBV4-1 to TRBJ2-1; 9 bases map to TRBD1. After removal of 3 bases from V and 9 bases from J, the junction contained 9 bases not matched to a gene. Per the germline V gene, CDR1 is MGHRA and CDR2 is YSYEKL. The CDR3 consists of 15 residues. CDR3 nucleotides: TGCGCCAGCAGCCAGGACGGGACAGGGATCGGTGAGCAGTTCTTC. It encodes CASSQDGTGIGEQFF.

The chain links TRBV7-2 to TRBJ2-1; 13 nucleotides align to TRBD2. J gave up 7 bases and V 5 bases, and 8 bases lay outside the gene matches. The CDR3 runs 16 residues. Per germline, CDR1 SGHTA and CDR2 FQGNSA. The CDR3 coding sequence is TGTGCCAGCAGCACCGGACTAGCGGGAGTCTGGAATGAGCAGTTCTTC. Amino acid sequence: CASSTGLAGVWNEQFF.

The chain recombines TRBV2 with TRBJ2-1, with 8 bases fitting TRBD2. V lost 3 bases and J lost 7; bases outside the gene matches: 5. The CDR3 has 14 amino acids. Germline V gene sequence: CDR1 SNHLY, CDR2 FYNNEI. The CDR3 is CASSDPGGLNEQFF. Written as DNA, the CDR3 is TGTGCCAGCAGTGATCCGGGAGGGCTGAATGAGCAGTTCTTC.

V is TRBV5-1 and J is TRBJ2-3; TRBD2 matches 13 bases. Losses at the gene ends were 6 bases for V and 4 bases for J; bases not matched to a gene: 8. Germline V CDR1 and CDR2: SGHRS, YFSETQ. The CDR3 covers 16 residues. The CDR3 nucleotides read TGCGCCAGCATCTCCGGACTAGCGGGAGCGGCAGATACGCAGTATTTT. Its translation is CASISGLAGAADTQYF.

This sequence joins TRBV4-1 and TRBJ1-5, with D perhaps TRBD1 (5 bases). Trimming shortened V by 2 bases and J by 7 bases, and 18 bases separated the two germline ends. This CDR3 has 16 residues. Germline CDR1 is MGHRA and CDR2 is YSYEKL. The CDR3 nucleotides read TGCGCCAGCAGCCAAATTCCGGGACCTCGGGCCCAGCCCCAGCATTTT. It translates to CASSQIPGPRAQPQHF.

The V and J genes are TRBV5-6 and TRBJ2-3; D is possibly TRBD2 (5 bases). Trimming pared 3 bases from V and 6 bases from J, leaving 17 bases between. The CDR3 covers 15 residues. Germline loops: CDR1 SGHDT, CDR2 YYEEEE. The chain's CDR3 is CASSSPIEDWDTQYF. The CDR3 bases are TGTGCCAGCAGCTCGCCTATAGAGGACTGGGATACGCAGTATTTT.

The chain couples TRBV7-2 to TRBJ1-5; D remains ambiguous. Trimming cost V 5 bases and J 8 bases, with 13 bases left between them. The CDR3 length is 13 residues. Germline CDR1 is SGHTA and CDR2 is FQGNSA. The chain's CDR3 is CASSRFPIEPQHF. The CDR3 nucleotides read TGTGCCAGCAGCCGCTTCCCTATCGAGCCCCAGCATTTT.

This clone has just a few counts. The rearrangement links TRBV6-4 to TRBJ1-5; no firm D call. V was clipped by 4 bases and J by 0 bases, with 4 bases between them. In germline, CDR1 is MRHNA, CDR2 SNTAGT. The CDR3 length is 13 residues. CDR3 protein: CASSVDSNQPQHF. CDR3 DNA: TGTGCCAGCAGTGTTGATAGCAATCAGCCCCAGCATTTT.

The table lists this clone with a few counts. The chain has TRBV15 and TRBJ2-7; 8 bases fit TRBD2. The germline V gene has CDR1 LNHNV and CDR2 YYDKDF (reference sequence). Trimming cost V 5 bases and J 3 bases; bases outside gene matches: 9. The CDR3 has 15 amino acids. CDR3 DNA: TGTGCCACCAGCGCTGAAGCGGGAGTGGGCTACGAGCAGTACTTC. This translates into CATSAEAGVGYEQYF.

The V gene is TRBV28, the J gene TRBJ1-2, with D maybe TRBD1 (5 bases). This CDR3 comprises 14 residues. Germline loops: CDR1 MDHEN, CDR2 SYDVKM. V lost 6 bases and J 6 bases, leaving 17 bases between the germline ends. The CDR3, as DNA: TGTGCCAGCAGACGCCTCCAGGGATTCAATGGCTACACCTTC. Translating it yields CASRRLQGFNGYTF.

The CDR3: CAWDDGSTEAFF. The DNA for the CDR3 is TGTGCCTGGGACGATGGGTCCACTGAAGCTTTCTTT. V usage is TRBV30 and J usage is TRBJ1-1; D gene uncertain. The V gene lost 5 bases and the J gene lost 4 bases, with 11 bases spanning the gap. In germline, CDR1 is GTSNPN, CDR2 SVGIG (reference sequence). The CDR3 is 12 residues long.

V is TRBV30 and J is TRBJ1-1; D ambiguous. The CDR3 has 11 amino acids. Deletions cut 0 bases from V and 11 bases from J, with 10 bases between. Looked up from germline, CDR1 is GTSNPN and CDR2 is SVGIG (reference sequence). The CDR3 DNA reads as TGTGCCTGGAGTGTACTAGTGGATGCTTTCTTT. This encodes CAWSVLVDAFF.

The rearrangement joins TRBV11-2 to TRBJ2-1; the match to TRBD2 covers 10 bases. Trimming cost V 5 bases and J 4 bases; bases outside gene matches: 5. This CDR3 contains 15 residues. Germline lookup yields CDR1 SGHAT and CDR2 FQNNGV. CDR3 DNA sequence: TGTGCCAGCAGCACTAGGACTAGCGGATACAATGAGCAGTTCTTC. It translates to CASSTRTSGYNEQFF. The variable domain in full, completed from reference TRBV11-2 and TRBJ2-1, reads EAGVAQSPRYKIIEKRQSVAFWCNPISGHATLYWYQQILGQGPKLLIQFQNNGVVDDSQLPKDRFSAERLKGVDSTLKIQPAKLEDSAVYLCASSTRTSGYNEQFFGPGTRLTVL.

This sequence joins TRBV9 and TRBJ2-3, with TRBD2 matching 9 bases. Looked up from germline, CDR1 is SGDLS and CDR2 is YYNGEE. The CDR3 has 16 residues. The V segment lost 2 bases and the J segment 2 bases; nucleotides outside the gene matches: 6. The CDR3 DNA reads as TGTGCCAGCAGCGTCCTAGCGGGATTCCTCACAGATACGCAGTATTTT. It is translated as CASSVLAGFLTDTQYF.

The chain couples TRBV19 to TRBJ2-1; the match to TRBD2 covers 7 bases. V dropped 7 bases and J dropped 5; count of bases not matched to a gene: 8. Germline V CDR1 and CDR2: LNHDA, SQIVND (reference sequence). The CDR3 consists of 14 residues. In DNA, the CDR3 is TGTGCCAGTAAGGCTAGCGGAGCAAACAATGAGCAGTTCTTC. This encodes CASKASGANNEQFF.

The rearrangement joins TRBV23-1 to TRBJ2-3; D may correspond to TRBD1 or TRBD2 (5 bases each). Being an ORF, TRBV23-1 has a function that is uncertain. CDR3 length equals 15 residues. Trimming removed 9 bases from V and 4 bases from J, with 20 bases in between. The CDR3 DNA reads as TGCGCCAGAGGTGATCCGGGACGGTTAGCAGATACGCAGTATTTT. Amino acids: CARGDPGRLADTQYF.

This chain links TRBV7-3 with TRBJ2-7, with 10 positions matching TRBD1. Germline values: CDR1 SGHTA, CDR2 FQGTGA. The length of the CDR3 is 14 residues. V was pared by 3 bases and J by 5 bases, with 4 bases of the junction left unmatched. The CDR3 is CASSFWGTGDEQYF. As DNA, the CDR3 is TGTGCCAGCAGCTTTTGGGGGACAGGGGACGAGCAGTACTTC.

The chain uses TRBV7-2 and TRBJ2-1; 13 bases fit TRBD2. CDR3 size: 15 residues. Germline V CDR1 and CDR2: SGHTA, FQGNSA. J gave up 7 bases and V 2 bases, and 2 bases lay outside the gene matches. The DNA for the CDR3 is TGTGCCAGCAGCTTACTGACTAGCGGGAGGAATGAGCAGTTCTTC. Residues: CASSLLTSGRNEQFF.

This clone appeared a single time. The chain employs TRBV9 and TRBJ2-3; 11 positions agree with TRBD2. The J segment lost 2 bases and the V segment lost 4 bases, leaving 9 bases of the junction unmatched. Germline CDR1 and CDR2: SGDLS and YYNGEE. This CDR3 contains 17 residues. The CDR3 sequence: CASSNPLAGGHTDTQYF. The CDR3 region has the DNA TGTGCCAGCAGCAACCCCCTAGCGGGAGGCCACACAGATACGCAGTATTTT.

The rearrangement joins TRBV18 to TRBJ1-1, with unresolved D. The germline V gene encodes CDR1 KGHSH and CDR2 LQKENI. V lost 3 bases, J lost 1 base, and 12 bases lay in between. The length of the CDR3 is 15 residues. The chain's CDR3 is CASSPIGIWNTEAFF. In DNA form, the CDR3 reads TGTGCCAGCTCACCGATCGGGATCTGGAACACTGAAGCTTTCTTT.

The DNA of the CDR3 is TGTGCCAGCAGTGGGCGAAAAGCGGGACTCTCCTACAATGAGCAGTTCTTC. Translating gives CASSGRKAGLSYNEQFF. This chain joins TRBV28 and TRBJ2-1, with 7 bases fitting TRBD2. V lost 5 bases to trimming and J lost 0 bases; unmatched junction nucleotides: 10. Germline CDR1 and CDR2: MDHEN and SYDVKM. This CDR3 region has 17 residues.

The chain combines TRBV27 with TRBJ2-2; D unclear. The germline CDR1 and CDR2 sequences are MNHEY and SMNVEV (reference sequence). The CDR3 has 14 residues. With 6 bases removed from V and 0 bases from J, the gap between germline ends came to 8 bases. In nucleotides, the CDR3 is TGTGCCAGCAGAGCTGGGACGAACACCGGGGAGCTGTTTTTT. Protein sequence: CASRAGTNTGELFF.

The chain is built from TRBV18 and TRBJ2-7; no reliable D call. Germline CDR1 reads KGHSH; CDR2 reads LQKENI. Trimming took off 6 bases at V and 4 bases at J, with 10 bases between the two ends. The CDR3 consists of 12 residues. CDR3 sequence reads: CASSRERYEQYF. The CDR3 coding sequence is TGTGCCAGCTCTCGAGAAAGGTACGAGCAGTACTTC.

This clone has only one observation. This rearrangement joins TRBV5-1 to TRBJ2-2, with TRBD2 identical over 13 bases. The CDR3 has 15 residues. From germline, CDR1 is SGHRS and CDR2 YFSETQ. V trimming: 4 bases; J trimming: 4 bases; junction bases outside the gene matches: 1. The chain's CDR3 is CASSGLAGATGELFF. CDR3 sequence (DNA): TGCGCCAGCAGCGGACTAGCGGGAGCCACCGGGGAGCTGTTTTTT.